This record concerns one T cell receptor beta chain sequence. Time point noted: sample taken at primary tumor resection. Tumor, nontumor lung or frozen PBMC supplied whole RNA, sequenced without sorting. V shed 4 bases and J shed 3 bases, with 9 bases lying between them. The CDR3 is 13 amino acids. CDR1 and CDR2 from the germline V gene are SEHNR and FQNEAQ (reference sequence). The data were obtained in a study of spatial heterogeneity in lung cancer. Via MiXCR, TCRdb re-called the 5' RACE reads, giving one row per CDR3 protein. The sample includes almost 75,000 distinct CDR3 sequences, roughly 14% of them seen just once.

The source material was PBMCs, sampled at surgery. This TCR came from a male donor with early-stage non-small cell lung cancer. The gene calls are TRBV7-9 and TRBJ1-1; D unclear. CDR3 sequence (DNA): TGTGCCAGCAGCTCCCACAGAGACACTGAAGCTTTCTTT. Protein: CASSSHRDTEAFF. Variable domain in full (rest from reference TRBV7-9 and TRBJ1-1): DTGVSQNPRHKITKRGQNVTFRCDPISEHNRLYWYRQTLGQGPEFLTYFQNEAQLEKSRLLSDRFSAERPKGSFSTLEIQRTEQGDSAMYLCASSSHRDTEAFFGQGTRLTVV.